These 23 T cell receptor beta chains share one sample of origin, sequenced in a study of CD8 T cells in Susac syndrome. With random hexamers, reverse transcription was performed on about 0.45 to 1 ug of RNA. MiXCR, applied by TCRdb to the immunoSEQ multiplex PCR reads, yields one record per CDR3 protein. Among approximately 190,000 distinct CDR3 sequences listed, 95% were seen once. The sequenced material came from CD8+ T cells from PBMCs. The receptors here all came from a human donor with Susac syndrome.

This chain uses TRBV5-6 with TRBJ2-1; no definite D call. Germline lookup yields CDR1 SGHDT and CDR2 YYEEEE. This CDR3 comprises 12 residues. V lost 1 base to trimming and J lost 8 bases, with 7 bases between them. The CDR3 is CASSLLSDEQFF. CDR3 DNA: TGTGCCAGCAGCTTGCTCAGCGATGAGCAGTTCTTC.

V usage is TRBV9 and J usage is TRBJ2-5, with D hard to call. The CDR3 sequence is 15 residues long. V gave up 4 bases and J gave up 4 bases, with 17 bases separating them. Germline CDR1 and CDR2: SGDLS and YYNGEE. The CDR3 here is CASSPGSTPRETQYF. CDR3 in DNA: TGTGCCAGCAGCCCCGGGTCCACCCCCCGAGAGACCCAGTACTTC.

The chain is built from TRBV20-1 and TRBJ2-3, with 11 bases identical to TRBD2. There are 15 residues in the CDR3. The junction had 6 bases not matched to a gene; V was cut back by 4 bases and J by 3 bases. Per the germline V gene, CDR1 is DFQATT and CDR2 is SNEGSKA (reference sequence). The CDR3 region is CSANRLAGITDTQYF. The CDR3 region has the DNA TGCAGTGCTAACCGACTAGCGGGGATTACAGATACGCAGTATTTT.

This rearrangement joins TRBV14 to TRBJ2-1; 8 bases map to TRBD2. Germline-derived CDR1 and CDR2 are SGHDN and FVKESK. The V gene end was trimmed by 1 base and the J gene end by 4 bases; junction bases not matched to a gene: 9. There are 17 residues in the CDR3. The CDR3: CASSQGLSGRWYNEQFF. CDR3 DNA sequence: TGTGCCAGCAGCCAAGGGTTAAGCGGGAGATGGTACAATGAGCAGTTCTTC.

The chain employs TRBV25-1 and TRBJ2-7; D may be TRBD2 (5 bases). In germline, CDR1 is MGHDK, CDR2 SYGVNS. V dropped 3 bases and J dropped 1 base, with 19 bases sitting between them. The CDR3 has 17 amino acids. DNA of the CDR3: TGTGCCAGCAGTGACACGAACAGAGGGTCCAGTTCCTACGAGCAGTACTTC. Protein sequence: CASSDTNRGSSSYEQYF.

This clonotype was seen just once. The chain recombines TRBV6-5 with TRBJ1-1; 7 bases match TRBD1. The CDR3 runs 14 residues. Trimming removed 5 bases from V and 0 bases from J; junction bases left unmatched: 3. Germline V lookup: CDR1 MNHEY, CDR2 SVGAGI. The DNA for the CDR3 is TGTGCCAGCAGTACACAGGGGATGAACACTGAAGCTTTCTTT. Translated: CASSTQGMNTEAFF.

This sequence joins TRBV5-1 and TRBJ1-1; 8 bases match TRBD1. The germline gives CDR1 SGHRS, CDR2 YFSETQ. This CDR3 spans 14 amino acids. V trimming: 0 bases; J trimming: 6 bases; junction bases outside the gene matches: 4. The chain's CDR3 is CASSLGQGSSEAFF. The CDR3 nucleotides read TGCGCCAGCAGCTTGGGACAGGGGAGCTCTGAAGCTTTCTTT.

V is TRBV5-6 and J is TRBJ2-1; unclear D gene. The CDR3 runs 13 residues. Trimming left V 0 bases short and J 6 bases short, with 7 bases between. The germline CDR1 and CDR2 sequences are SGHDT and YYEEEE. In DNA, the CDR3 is TGTGCCAGCAGCTTGGGGTATGTCAATGAGCAGTTCTTC. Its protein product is CASSLGYVNEQFF.

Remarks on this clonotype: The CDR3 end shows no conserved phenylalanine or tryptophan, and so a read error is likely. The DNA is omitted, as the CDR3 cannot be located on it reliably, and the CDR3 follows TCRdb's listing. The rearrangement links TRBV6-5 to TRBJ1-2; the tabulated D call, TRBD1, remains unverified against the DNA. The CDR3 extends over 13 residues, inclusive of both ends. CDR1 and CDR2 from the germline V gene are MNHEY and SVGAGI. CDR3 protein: CASSTPGQGGWWL.

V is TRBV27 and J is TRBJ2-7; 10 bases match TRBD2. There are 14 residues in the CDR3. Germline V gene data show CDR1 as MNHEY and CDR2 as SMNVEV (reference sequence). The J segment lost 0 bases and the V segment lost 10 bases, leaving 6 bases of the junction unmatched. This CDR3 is CATKRTSGSYEQYF. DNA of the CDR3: TGTGCCACAAAAAGGACTAGCGGCTCCTACGAGCAGTACTTC.

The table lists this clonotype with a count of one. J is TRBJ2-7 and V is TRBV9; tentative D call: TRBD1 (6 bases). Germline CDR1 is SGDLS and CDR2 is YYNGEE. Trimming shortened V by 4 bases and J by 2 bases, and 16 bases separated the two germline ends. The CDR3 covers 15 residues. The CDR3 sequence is CASSPTQGYPYEQYF. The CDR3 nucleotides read TGTGCCAGCAGCCCAACACAGGGATACCCCTACGAGCAGTACTTC. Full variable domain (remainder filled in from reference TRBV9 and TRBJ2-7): DSGVTQTPKHLITATGQRVTLRCSPRSGDLSVYWYQQSLDQGLQFLIQYYNGEERAKGNILERFSAQQFPDLHSELNLSSLELGDSALYFCASSPTQGYPYEQYFGPGTRLTVT.

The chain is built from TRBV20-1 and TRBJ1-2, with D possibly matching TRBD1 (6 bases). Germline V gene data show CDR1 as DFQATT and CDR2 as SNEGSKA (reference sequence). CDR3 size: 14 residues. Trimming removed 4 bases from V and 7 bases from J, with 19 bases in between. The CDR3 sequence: CSATVNRARGGYTF. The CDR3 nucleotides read TGCAGTGCTACAGTAAACAGGGCACGAGGTGGCTACACCTTC.

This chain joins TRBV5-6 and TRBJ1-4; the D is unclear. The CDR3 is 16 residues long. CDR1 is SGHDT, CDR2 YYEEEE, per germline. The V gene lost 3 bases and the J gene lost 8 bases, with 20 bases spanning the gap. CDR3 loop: CASSSSTDSGGEKLFF. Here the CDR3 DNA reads TGTGCCAGCAGCTCATCGACCGACTCCGGAGGGGAAAAACTGTTTTTT.

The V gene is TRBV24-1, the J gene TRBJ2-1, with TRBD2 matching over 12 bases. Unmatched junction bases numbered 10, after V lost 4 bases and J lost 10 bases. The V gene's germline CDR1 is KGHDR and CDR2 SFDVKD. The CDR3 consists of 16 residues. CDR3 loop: CATSDQMGLAGGEQFF. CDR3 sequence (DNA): TGTGCCACCAGTGACCAAATGGGACTAGCGGGTGGCGAGCAGTTCTTC.

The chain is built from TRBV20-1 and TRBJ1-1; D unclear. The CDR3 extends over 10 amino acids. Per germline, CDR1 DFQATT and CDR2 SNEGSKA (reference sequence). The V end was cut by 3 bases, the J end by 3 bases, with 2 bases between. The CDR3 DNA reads TGCAGTGCTAGTGACACTGAAGCTTTCTTT. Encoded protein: CSASDTEAFF.

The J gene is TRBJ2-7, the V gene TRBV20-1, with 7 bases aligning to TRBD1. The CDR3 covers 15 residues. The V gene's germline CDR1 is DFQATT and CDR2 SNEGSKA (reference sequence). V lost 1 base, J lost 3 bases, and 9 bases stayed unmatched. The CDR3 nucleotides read TGCAGTGCTAGAGCCCAGGGACAGACCCTCTACGAGCAGTACTTC. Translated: CSARAQGQTLYEQYF.

CDR3 DNA sequence: TGCGCCAGCAGCCAAGAAATTGGACAGGGACACTACAATGAGCAGTTCTTC. It specifies CASSQEIGQGHYNEQFF. This chain connects TRBV4-1 to TRBJ2-1; 8 nucleotides match TRBD1. CDR1 and CDR2 from the germline V gene are MGHRA and YSYEKL. The CDR3 is made up of 17 amino acids. The V segment lost 0 bases and the J segment 3 bases; nucleotides outside the gene matches: 7.

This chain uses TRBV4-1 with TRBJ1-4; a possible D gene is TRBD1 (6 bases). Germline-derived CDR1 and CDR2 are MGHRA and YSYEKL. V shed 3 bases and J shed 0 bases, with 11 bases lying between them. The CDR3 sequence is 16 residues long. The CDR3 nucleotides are TGCGCCAGCAGCCACCACAGGGAGTCAACTAATGAAAAACTGTTTTTT. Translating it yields CASSHHRESTNEKLFF.

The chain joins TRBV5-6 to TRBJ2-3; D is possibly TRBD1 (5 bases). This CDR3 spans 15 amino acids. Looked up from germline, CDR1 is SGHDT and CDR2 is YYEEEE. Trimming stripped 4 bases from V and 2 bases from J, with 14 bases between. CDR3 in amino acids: CASSPWGSLTDTQYF. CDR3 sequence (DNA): TGTGCCAGCAGCCCCTGGGGCTCCCTCACAGATACGCAGTATTTT.

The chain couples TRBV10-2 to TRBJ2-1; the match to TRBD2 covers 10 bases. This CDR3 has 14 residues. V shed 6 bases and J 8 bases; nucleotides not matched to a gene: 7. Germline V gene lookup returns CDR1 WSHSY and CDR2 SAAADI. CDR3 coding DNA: TGCGCCAGCAGAGAACTAGCGGGGAGAGATGAGCAGTTCTTC. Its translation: CASRELAGRDEQFF.

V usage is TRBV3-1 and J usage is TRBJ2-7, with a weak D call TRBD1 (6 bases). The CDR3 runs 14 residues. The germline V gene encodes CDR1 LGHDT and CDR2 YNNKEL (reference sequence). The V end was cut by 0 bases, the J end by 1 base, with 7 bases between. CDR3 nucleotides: TGTGCCAGCAGCCAAGATGGACAGTCCTACGAGCAGTACTTC. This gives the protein CASSQDGQSYEQYF.

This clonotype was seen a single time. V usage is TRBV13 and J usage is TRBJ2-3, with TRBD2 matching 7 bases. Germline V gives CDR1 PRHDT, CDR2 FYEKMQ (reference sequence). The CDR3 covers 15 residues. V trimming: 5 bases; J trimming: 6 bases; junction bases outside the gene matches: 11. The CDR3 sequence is CASSPSLASKDTQYF. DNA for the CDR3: TGTGCCAGCAGCCCCTCACTAGCGTCCAAGGATACGCAGTATTTT.

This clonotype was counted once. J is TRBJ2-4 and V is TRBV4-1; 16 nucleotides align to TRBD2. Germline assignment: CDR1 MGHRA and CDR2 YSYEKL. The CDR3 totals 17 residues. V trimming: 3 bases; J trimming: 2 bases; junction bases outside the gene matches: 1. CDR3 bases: TGCGCCAGCAGCCAGGGACTAGCGGGAGGGACCAAAAACATTCAGTACTTC. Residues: CASSQGLAGGTKNIQYF.